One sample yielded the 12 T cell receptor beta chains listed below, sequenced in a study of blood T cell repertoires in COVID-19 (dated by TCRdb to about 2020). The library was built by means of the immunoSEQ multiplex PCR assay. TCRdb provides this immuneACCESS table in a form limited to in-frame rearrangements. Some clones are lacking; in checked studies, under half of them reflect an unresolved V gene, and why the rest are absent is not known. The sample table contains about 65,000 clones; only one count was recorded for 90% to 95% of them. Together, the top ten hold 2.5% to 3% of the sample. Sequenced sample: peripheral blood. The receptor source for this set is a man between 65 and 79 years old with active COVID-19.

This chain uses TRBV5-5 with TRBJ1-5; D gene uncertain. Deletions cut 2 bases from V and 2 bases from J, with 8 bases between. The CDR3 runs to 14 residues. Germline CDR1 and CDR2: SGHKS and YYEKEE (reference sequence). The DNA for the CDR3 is TGTGCCAGCAGCTTAGAGGCAGGCAATCAGCCCCAGCATTTT. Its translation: CASSLEAGNQPQHF.

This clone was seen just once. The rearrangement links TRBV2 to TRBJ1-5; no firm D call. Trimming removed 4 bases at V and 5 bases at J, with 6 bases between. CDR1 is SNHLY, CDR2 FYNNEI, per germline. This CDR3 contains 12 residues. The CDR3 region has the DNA TGTGCCAGCAGTGGTTTAGATCAGCCCCAGCATTTT. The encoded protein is CASSGLDQPQHF.

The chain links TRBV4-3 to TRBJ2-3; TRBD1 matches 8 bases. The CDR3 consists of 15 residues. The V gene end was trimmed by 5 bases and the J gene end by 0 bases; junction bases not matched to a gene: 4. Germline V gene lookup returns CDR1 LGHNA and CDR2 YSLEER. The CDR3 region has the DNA TGCGCCAGCAGCAGGGACAGGTGGAGCACAGATACGCAGTATTTT. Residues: CASSRDRWSTDTQYF.

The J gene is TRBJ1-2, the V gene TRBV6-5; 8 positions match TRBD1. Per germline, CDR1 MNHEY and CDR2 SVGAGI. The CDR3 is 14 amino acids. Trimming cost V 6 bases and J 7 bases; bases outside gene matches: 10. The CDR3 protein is CASSLTGVNAGYTF. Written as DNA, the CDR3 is TGTGCCAGCAGCCTGACAGGGGTTAACGCTGGCTACACCTTC.

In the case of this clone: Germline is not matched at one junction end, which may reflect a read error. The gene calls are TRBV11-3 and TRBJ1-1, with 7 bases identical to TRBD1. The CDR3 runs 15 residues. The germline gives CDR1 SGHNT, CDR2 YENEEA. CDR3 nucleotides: TGTGCCAGCAGCTTAGGGGGACAGCTGAACGCTGAAGCTTTCTTT. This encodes CASSLGGQLNAEAFF.

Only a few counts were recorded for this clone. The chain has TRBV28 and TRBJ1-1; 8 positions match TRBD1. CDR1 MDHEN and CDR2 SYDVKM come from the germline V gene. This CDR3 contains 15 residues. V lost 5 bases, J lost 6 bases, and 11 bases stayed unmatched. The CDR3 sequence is CASSLGGQGGAEAFF. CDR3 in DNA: TGTGCCAGCAGTCTAGGAGGACAGGGAGGGGCTGAAGCTTTCTTT.

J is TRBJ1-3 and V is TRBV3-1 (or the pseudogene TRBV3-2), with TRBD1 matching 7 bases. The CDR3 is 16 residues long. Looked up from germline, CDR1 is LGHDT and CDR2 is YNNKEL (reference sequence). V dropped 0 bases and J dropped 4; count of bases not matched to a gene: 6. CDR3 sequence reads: CASSQDLTGAGNTIYF. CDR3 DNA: TGTGCCAGCAGCCAAGATCTCACAGGGGCGGGAAACACCATATATTTT.

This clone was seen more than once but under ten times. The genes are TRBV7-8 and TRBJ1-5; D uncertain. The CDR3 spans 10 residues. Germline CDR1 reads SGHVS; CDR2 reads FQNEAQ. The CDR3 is CGGQHQPQHF. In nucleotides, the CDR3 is TGTGGCGGCCAGCATCAGCCCCAGCATTTT.

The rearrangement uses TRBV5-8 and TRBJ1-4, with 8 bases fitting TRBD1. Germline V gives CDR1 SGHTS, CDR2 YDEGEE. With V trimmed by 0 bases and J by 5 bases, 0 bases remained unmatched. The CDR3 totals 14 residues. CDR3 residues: CASSLGQGNEKLFF. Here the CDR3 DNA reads TGTGCCAGCAGCTTGGGACAGGGGAATGAAAAACTGTTTTTT.

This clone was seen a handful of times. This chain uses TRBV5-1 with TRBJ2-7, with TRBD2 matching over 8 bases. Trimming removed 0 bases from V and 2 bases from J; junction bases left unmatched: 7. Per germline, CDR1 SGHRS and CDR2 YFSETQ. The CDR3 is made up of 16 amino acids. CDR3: CASSLAPSGGAYEQYF. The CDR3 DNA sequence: TGCGCCAGCAGCTTGGCCCCCAGCGGGGGAGCCTACGAGCAGTACTTC.

The CDR3, as DNA: TGTGCCACCAGCAAGGGACAGGTCACCTACGAGCAGTACTTC. Amino acid sequence: CATSKGQVTYEQYF. V and J are TRBV15 and TRBJ2-7; 8 bases fit TRBD1. The CDR3 sequence is 14 residues long. Germline values: CDR1 LNHNV, CDR2 YYDKDF (reference sequence). Germline trimming cut 4 bases from V and 2 bases from J; bases unmatched to any gene: 4.

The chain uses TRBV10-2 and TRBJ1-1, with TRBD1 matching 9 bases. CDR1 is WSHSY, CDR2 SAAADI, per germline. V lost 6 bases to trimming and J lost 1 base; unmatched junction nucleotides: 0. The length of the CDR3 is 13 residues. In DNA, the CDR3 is TGCGCCAGCAGGGGACAGGGGAACACTGAAGCTTTCTTT. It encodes CASRGQGNTEAFF.